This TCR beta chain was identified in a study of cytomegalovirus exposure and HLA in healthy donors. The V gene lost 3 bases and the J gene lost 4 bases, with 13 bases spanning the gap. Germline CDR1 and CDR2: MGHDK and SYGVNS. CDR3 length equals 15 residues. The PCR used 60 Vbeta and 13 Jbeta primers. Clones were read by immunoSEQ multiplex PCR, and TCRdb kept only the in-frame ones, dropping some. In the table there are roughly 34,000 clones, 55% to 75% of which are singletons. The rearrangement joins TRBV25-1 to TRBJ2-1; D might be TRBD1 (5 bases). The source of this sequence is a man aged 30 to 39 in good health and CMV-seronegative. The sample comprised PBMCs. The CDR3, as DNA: TGTGCCAGCAGTGACTCCGAGACAGATTACAATGAGCAGTTCTTC. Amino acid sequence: CASSDSETDYNEQFF.